Presented here are 11 T cell receptor beta chains from one specimen sequenced in a study of Ad26.COV2.S vaccination and SARS-CoV-2 variants. The repertoire was sequenced with immunoSEQ multiplex PCR; TCRdb's copy has only in-frame clones and lacks some. The sample consists of roughly 380,000 clones, 85% of them appearing once. As to treatment: around 19 received Ad26.COV2.S at low or high dose, single or two shots; about 5 received placebo; per-sample allocation not given. Sampling occurred on day 63 after the first vaccine or placebo injection. The sequencing used peripheral blood, collected in a trial of Ad26.COV2.S vaccine versus placebo. The source of these receptors is a person between 18 and 65 years old who received the Ad26.COV2.S COVID-19 vaccine or a placebo.

This chain joins TRBV15 and TRBJ2-5; 7 nucleotides line up with TRBD1. Germline CDR1 and CDR2: LNHNV and YYDKDF (reference sequence). The CDR3 is 16 residues long. The V and J ends lost 1 base and 5 bases, in that order; junction bases with no gene match: 10. The CDR3 is CATSRGEGTALETQYF. The CDR3 nucleotides read TGTGCCACCAGCAGAGGCGAAGGGACAGCCTTGGAGACCCAGTACTTC.

This sequence joins TRBV18 and TRBJ2-3; 10 bases are shared with TRBD2. This CDR3 is built from 21 residues. CDR1 and CDR2 from the germline V gene are KGHSH and LQKENI. V shed 4 bases, J shed 3 bases, and the junction held 22 bases outside the gene matches. The CDR3: CASSLRAADGRSGRVTDTQYF. The CDR3 bases are TGTGCCAGCTCACTCCGGGCCGCCGACGGGCGGAGCGGGAGGGTAACAGATACGCAGTATTTT.

The chain joins TRBV15 to TRBJ2-3; D is unresolved. The CDR3 totals 18 residues. V was clipped by 0 bases and J by 2 bases, with 18 bases between them. Per the germline V gene, CDR1 is LNHNV and CDR2 is YYDKDF (reference sequence). CDR3 protein: CATSRDIKGGSYTDTQYF. The CDR3 region has the DNA TGTGCCACCAGCAGAGATATTAAGGGCGGATCTTACACAGATACGCAGTATTTT.

This clone was recorded only once. V and J are TRBV9 and TRBJ2-2, with D unresolved. Trimming took off 2 bases at V and 8 bases at J, with 13 bases between the two ends. This CDR3 region has 14 residues. Germline CDR1 reads SGDLS; CDR2 reads YYNGEE. DNA for the CDR3: TGTGCCAGCAGCGTTGCTTCCGAGAGGGGGGAGCTGTTTTTT. Translation: CASSVASERGELFF. Full variable domain (rest looked up from reference TRBV9 and TRBJ2-2): DSGVTQTPKHLITATGQRVTLRCSPRSGDLSVYWYQQSLDQGLQFLIQYYNGEERAKGNILERFSAQQFPDLHSELNLSSLELGDSALYFCASSVASERGELFFGEGSRLTVL.

The chain employs TRBV6-2 or TRBV6-3 and TRBJ2-1; 13 bases line up with TRBD2. The CDR3 is 18 residues long. Germline CDR1 reads MNHEY; CDR2 reads SVGEGT. Unmatched junction bases numbered 3, after V lost 0 bases and J lost 1 base. The CDR3 loop reads CASSYSRTSGSSYNEQFF. The DNA for the CDR3 is TGTGCCAGCAGTTACTCACGGACTAGCGGGAGTTCCTACAATGAGCAGTTCTTC.

The chain has TRBV30 and TRBJ1-6; D not certain. The germline gives CDR1 GTSNPN, CDR2 SVGIG (reference sequence). Trimming pared 3 bases from V and 8 bases from J, leaving 17 bases between. The CDR3 has 15 amino acids. CDR3 sequence reads: CAWSLQRAGDSPLHF. CDR3 in DNA: TGTGCCTGGAGCTTACAGCGGGCCGGGGATTCACCCCTCCACTTT.

The CDR3 reads CASSEWGRETQYF. The DNA for the CDR3 is TGTGCCAGCAGTGAGTGGGGGCGAGAGACCCAGTACTTC. The chain links TRBV25-1 to TRBJ2-5, with D perhaps matching TRBD1 (6 bases). V was trimmed by 3 bases and J by 4 bases, leaving 9 bases between them. Germline CDR1 MGHDK, CDR2 SYGVNS. The CDR3 spans 13 residues.

The J gene is TRBJ1-5, the V gene TRBV30, with 11 positions matching TRBD1. This CDR3 is built from 14 residues. The V and J ends lost 2 bases and 6 bases, in that order; junction bases with no gene match: 3. Per germline, CDR1 GTSNPN and CDR2 SVGIG (reference sequence). The CDR3 DNA reads as TGTGCCTGGAGTCCGGGGACAGGGGGTCAGCCCCAGCATTTT. Protein product: CAWSPGTGGQPQHF.

J is TRBJ2-5 and V is TRBV3-1 (or the pseudogene TRBV3-2); TRBD2 aligns across 13 bases. The CDR3 contains 20 residues. After removal of 1 base from V and 1 base from J, the junction contained 12 bases not matched to a gene. Per germline, CDR1 LGHDT and CDR2 YNNKEL (reference sequence). The DNA for the CDR3 is TGTGCCAGCAGCCAAGGGGAACTAGCGGGGGGGCCCCCGTTCCAAGAGACCCAGTACTTC. Protein sequence: CASSQGELAGGPPFQETQYF.

The chain carries TRBV2 and TRBJ2-7, with TRBD2 as a possible D gene (6 bases). The V end lost 3 bases, the J end lost 3 bases, and 12 bases lay between the germline ends. This CDR3 is built from 14 residues. The germline gives CDR1 SNHLY, CDR2 FYNNEI. Here the CDR3 DNA reads TGTGCCAGCAGTGACGGACGGGGGAGCTACGAGCAGTACTTC. Its translation: CASSDGRGSYEQYF.

The CDR3 reads CASSLGTGGAGNQPQHF. CDR3 nucleotides: TGCGCCAGCAGCTTGGGGACAGGGGGAGCGGGGAATCAGCCCCAGCATTTT. The chain has TRBV5-1 and TRBJ1-5; TRBD1 aligns across 10 bases. The CDR3 contains 17 residues. Germline trimming cut 0 bases from V and 4 bases from J; bases unmatched to any gene: 7. CDR1 and CDR2 from the germline V gene are SGHRS and YFSETQ.